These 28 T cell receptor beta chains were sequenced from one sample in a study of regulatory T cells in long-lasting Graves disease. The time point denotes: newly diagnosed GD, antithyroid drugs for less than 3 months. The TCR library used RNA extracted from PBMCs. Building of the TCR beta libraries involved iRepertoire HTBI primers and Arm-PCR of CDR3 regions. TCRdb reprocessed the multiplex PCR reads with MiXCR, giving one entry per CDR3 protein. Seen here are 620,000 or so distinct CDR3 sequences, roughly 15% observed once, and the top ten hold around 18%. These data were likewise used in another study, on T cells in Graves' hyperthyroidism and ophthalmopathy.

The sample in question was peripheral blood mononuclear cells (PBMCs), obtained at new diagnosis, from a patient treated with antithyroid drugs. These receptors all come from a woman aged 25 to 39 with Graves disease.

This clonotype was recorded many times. DNA of the CDR3: TGTGCCAGCAGCCACATGGGGGGCGTGGGCTATGGCTACACCTTC. Protein sequence: CASSHMGGVGYGYTF. This chain connects TRBV28 to TRBJ1-2; TRBD1 might be the D (6 bases). Germline CDR1 reads MDHEN; CDR2 reads SYDVKM. Trimming shortened V by 6 bases and J by 4 bases, and 18 bases separated the two germline ends. This CDR3 is built from 15 residues.

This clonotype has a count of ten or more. CDR3 residues: CATIRTGRTKGYTF. Here the CDR3 DNA reads TGTGCCACCATCCGGACAGGCAGGACTAAGGGCTACACCTTC. This rearrangement joins TRBV28 to TRBJ1-2; 7 bases agree with TRBD1. The germline V gene has CDR1 MDHEN and CDR2 SYDVKM. Trimming removed 10 bases from V and 8 bases from J; junction bases left unmatched: 16. The CDR3 has 14 amino acids.

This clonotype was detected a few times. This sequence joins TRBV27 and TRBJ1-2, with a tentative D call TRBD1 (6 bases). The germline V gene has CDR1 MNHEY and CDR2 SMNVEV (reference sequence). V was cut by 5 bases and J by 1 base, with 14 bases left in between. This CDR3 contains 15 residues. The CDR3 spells CASSPGGQLNYGYTF. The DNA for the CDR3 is TGTGCCAGCAGTCCCGGAGGACAGCTTAACTATGGCTACACCTTC.

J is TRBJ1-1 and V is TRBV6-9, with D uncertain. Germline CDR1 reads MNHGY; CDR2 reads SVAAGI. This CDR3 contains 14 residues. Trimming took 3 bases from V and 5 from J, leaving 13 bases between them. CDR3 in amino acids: CASSYSGAATEAFF. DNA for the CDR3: TGTGCCAGCAGTTACTCTGGTGCAGCGACTGAAGCTTTCTTT.

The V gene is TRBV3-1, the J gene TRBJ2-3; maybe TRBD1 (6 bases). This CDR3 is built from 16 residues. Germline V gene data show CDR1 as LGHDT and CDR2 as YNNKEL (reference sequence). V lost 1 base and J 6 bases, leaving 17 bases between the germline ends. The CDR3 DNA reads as TGTGCCAGCAGCCAAGCAGGGGCTCAACTAGGGGATACGCAGTATTTT. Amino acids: CASSQAGAQLGDTQYF.

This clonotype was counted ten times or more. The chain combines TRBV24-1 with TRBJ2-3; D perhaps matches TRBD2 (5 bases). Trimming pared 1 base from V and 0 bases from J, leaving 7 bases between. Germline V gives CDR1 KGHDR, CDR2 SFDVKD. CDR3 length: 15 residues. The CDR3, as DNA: TGTGCCACCAGTGATTTTGGCGGGAGCACAGATACGCAGTATTTT. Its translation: CATSDFGGSTDTQYF.

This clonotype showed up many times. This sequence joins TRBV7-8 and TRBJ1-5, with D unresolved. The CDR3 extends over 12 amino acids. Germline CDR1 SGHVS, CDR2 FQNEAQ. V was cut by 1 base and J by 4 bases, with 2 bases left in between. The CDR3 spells CASSLVNQPQHF. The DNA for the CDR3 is TGTGCCAGCAGCTTAGTTAATCAGCCCCAGCATTTT. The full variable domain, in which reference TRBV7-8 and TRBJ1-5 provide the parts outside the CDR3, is GAGVSQSPRYKVAKRGQDVALRCDPISGHVSLFWYQQALGQGPEFLTYFQNEAQLDKSGLPSDRFFAERPEGSVSTLKIQRTQQEDSAVYLCASSLVNQPQHFGDGTRLSIL.

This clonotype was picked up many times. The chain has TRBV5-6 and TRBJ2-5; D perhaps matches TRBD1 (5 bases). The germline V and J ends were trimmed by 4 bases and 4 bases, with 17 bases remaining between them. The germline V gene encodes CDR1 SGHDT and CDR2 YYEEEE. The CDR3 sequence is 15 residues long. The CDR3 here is CASSLLGQSTETQYF. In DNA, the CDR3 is TGTGCCAGCAGCCTACTGGGGCAGTCAACAGAGACCCAGTACTTC.

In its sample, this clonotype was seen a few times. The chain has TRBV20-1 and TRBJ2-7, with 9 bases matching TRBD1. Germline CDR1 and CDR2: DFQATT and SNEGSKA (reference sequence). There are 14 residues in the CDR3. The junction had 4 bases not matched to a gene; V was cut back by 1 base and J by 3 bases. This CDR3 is CSARAGQGNYEQYF. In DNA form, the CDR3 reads TGCAGTGCTAGAGCAGGACAGGGGAACTACGAGCAGTACTTC.

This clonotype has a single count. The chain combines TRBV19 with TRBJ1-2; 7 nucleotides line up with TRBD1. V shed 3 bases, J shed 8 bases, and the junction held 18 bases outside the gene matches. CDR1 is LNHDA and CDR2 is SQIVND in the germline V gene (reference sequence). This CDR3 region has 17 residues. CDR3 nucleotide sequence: TGTGCCAGTAGTATGATGCCCGGGACAGTAACAACTAGGGGCTACACCTTC. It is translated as CASSMMPGTVTTRGYTF.

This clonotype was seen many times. CDR3 coding DNA: TGTGCCAGCAGTTTCGGAGCTAGAGGGGTCACTAATGAAAAACTGTTTTTT. Translated, it gives CASSFGARGVTNEKLFF. The chain uses TRBV28 and TRBJ1-4; possibly TRBD1 for D (5 bases). V dropped 3 bases and J dropped 2 bases, with 16 bases sitting between them. The CDR3 sequence is 17 residues long. Germline assignment: CDR1 MDHEN and CDR2 SYDVKM.

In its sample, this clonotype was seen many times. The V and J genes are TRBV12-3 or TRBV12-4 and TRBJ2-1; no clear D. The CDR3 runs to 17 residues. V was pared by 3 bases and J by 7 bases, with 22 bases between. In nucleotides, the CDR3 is TGTGCCAGCAGTTTGTTCAGCCTTGCAGACCGTGGGAATGAGCAGTTCTTC. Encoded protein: CASSLFSLADRGNEQFF.

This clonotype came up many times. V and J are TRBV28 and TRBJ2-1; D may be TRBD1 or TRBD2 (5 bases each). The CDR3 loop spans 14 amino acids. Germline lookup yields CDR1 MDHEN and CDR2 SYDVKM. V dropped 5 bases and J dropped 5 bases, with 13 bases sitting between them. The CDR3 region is CASSRDQIHNEQFF. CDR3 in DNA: TGTGCCAGCAGTCGGGACCAAATTCACAATGAGCAGTTCTTC. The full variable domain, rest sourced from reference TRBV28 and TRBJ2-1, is DVKVTQSSRYLVKRTGEKVFLECVQDMDHENMFWYRQDPGLGLRLIYFSYDVKMKEKGDIPEGYSVSREKKERFSLILESASTNQTSMYLCASSRDQIHNEQFFGPGTRLTVL.

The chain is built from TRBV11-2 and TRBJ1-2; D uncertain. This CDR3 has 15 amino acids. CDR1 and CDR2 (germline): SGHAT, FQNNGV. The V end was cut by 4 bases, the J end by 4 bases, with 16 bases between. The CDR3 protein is CASSSMRRRGYGYTF. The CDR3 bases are TGTGCCAGCAGCTCCATGAGGAGGAGAGGCTATGGCTACACCTTC.

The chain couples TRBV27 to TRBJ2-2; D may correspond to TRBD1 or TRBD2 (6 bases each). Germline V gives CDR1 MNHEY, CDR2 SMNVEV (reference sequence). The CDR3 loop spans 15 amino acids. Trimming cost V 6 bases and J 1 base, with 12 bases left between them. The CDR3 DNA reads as TGTGCCAGCAGAGGGGGGATGCAGAACACCGGGGAGCTGTTTTTT. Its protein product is CASRGGMQNTGELFF.

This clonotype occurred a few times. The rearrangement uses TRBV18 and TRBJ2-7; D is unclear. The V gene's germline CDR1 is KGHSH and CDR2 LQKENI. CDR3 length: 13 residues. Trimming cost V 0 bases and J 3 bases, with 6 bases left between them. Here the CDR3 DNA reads TGTGCCAGCTCACCACCCGACGGCTACGAGCAGTACTTC. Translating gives CASSPPDGYEQYF.

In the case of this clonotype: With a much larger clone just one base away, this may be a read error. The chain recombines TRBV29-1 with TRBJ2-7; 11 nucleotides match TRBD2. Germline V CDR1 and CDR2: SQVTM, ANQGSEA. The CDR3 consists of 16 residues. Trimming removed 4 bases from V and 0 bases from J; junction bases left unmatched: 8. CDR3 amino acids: CSVVGLAVSGSYEQYF. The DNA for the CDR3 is TGCAGCGTTGTGGGACTAGCGGTTAGCGGCTCCTACGAGCAGTACTTC.

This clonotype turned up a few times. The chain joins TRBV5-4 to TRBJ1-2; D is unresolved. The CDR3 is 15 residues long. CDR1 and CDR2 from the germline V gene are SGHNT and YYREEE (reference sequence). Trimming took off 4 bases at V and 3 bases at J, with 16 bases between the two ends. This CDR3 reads CASSLVRERHYGYTF. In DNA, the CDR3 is TGTGCCAGCAGCCTTGTCCGGGAACGGCACTATGGCTACACCTTC. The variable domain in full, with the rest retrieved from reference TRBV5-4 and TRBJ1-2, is ETGVTQSPTHLIKTRGQQVTLRCSSQSGHNTVSWYQQALGQGPQFIFQYYREEENGRGNFPPRFSGLQFPNYSSELNVNALELDDSALYLCASSLVRERHYGYTFGSGTRLTVV.

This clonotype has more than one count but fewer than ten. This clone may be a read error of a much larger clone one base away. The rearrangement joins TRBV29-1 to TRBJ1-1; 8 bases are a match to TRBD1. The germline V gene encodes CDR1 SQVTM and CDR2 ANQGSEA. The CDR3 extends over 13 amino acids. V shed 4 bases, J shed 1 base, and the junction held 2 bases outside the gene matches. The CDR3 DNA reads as TGCAGCGTTGGCAGGGGGCCGAACACTGAAGCTTTCTTT. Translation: CSVGRGPNTEAFF.

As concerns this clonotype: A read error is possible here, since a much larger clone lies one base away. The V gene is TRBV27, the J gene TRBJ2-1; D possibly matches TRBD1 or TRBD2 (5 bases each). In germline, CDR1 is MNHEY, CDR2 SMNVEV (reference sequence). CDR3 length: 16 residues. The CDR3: CASSLSSGTLHNEQLF. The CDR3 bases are TGTGCCAGCAGTTTATCATCCGGGACCTTACACAATGAGCAGCTCTTC.

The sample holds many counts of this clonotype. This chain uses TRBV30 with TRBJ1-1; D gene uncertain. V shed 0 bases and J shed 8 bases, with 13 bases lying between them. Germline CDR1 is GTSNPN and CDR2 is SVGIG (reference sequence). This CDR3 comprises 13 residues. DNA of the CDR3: TGTGCCTGGAGTGTACTGCTGGCGGCGGAAGCTTTCTTT. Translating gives CAWSVLLAAEAFF.

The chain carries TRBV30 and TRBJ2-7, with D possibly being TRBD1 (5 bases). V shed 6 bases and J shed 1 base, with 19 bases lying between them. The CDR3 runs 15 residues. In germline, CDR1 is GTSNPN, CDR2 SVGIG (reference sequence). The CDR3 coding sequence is TGTGCCTGTGGAATGCAGGGAAGCCTATCCTACGAGCAGTACTTC. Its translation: CACGMQGSLSYEQYF.

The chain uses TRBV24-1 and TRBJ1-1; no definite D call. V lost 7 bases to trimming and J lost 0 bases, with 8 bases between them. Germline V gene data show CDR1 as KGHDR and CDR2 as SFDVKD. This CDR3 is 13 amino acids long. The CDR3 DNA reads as TGTGCCACCAGGAAGTCATTGAACACTGAAGCTTTCTTT. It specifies CATRKSLNTEAFF.

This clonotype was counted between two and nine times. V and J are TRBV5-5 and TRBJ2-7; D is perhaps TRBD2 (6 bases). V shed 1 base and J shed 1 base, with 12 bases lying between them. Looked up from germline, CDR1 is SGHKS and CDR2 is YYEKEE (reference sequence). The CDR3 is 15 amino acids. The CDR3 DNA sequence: TGTGCCAGCAGCTTGCTCCCCGCGGGATCCTACGAGCAGTACTTC. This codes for CASSLLPAGSYEQYF.

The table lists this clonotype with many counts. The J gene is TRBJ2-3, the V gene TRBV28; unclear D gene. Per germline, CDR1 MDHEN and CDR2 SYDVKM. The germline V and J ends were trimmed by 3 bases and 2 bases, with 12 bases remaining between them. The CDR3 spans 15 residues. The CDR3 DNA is TGTGCCAGCAGTTTTGCAGGCCTCCTCACAGATACGCAGTATTTT. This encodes CASSFAGLLTDTQYF.

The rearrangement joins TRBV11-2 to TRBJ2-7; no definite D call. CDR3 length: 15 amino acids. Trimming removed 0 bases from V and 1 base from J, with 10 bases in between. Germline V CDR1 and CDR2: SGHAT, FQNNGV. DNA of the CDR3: TGTGCCAGCAGCTTAGATCTCTTCCTTTCCTACGAGCAGTACTTC. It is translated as CASSLDLFLSYEQYF.

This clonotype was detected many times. The CDR3 DNA is TGTGCCAGCAGCCAACTAGCGGGCACAGATACGCAGTATTTT. It codes for CASSQLAGTDTQYF. V usage is TRBV3-1 and J usage is TRBJ2-3, with TRBD2 identical over 7 bases. CDR1 and CDR2 from the germline V gene are LGHDT and YNNKEL (reference sequence). The CDR3 length is 14 residues. V lost 2 bases, J lost 1 base, and 0 bases stayed unmatched.

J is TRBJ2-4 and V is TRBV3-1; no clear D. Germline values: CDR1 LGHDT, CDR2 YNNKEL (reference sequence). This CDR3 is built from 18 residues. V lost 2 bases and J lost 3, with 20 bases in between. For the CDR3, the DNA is TGTGCCAGCAGCCAAAGGGTAGCCCTTACCCTAGGCAAAAACATTCAGTACTTC. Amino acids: CASSQRVALTLGKNIQYF.